The 26 T cell receptor beta chains given below trace back to one sample, sequenced in a study of blood T cell repertoires in COVID-19. Clones were read by immunoSEQ multiplex PCR, and TCRdb kept only the in-frame ones, dropping some. The table has 68,000 or so clones, around nine tenths seen once; the top ten hold 2.5% to 3.5%. Sequencing was carried out using peripheral blood. The receptors were sampled from a man between 65 and 80 years old with active or convalescent COVID-19.

The chain joins TRBV7-2 to TRBJ1-1, with D uncertain. Germline V gives CDR1 SGHTA, CDR2 FQGNSA. The CDR3 is 14 residues long. V shed 6 bases and J shed 4 bases, with 15 bases lying between them. CDR3 in amino acids: CASRPRVDGTEAFF. The DNA for the CDR3 is TGTGCCAGCAGACCCCGGGTAGATGGCACTGAAGCTTTCTTT.

This chain connects TRBV5-1 to TRBJ1-2; 7 positions match TRBD1. The germline V gene encodes CDR1 SGHRS and CDR2 YFSETQ. The CDR3 extends over 14 amino acids. The ends lost 4 bases at V and 3 bases at J; junction bases unmatched: 6. In DNA form, the CDR3 reads TGCGCCAGCAGCCTCGGGCAGGGGGACTATGGCTACACCTTC. As protein: CASSLGQGDYGYTF. The whole variable domain, filled in from reference TRBV5-1 and TRBJ1-2, reads KAGVTQTPRYLIKTRGQQVTLSCSPISGHRSVSWYQQTPGQGLQFLFEYFSETQRNKGNFPGRFSGRQFSNSRSEMNVSTLELGDSALYLCASSLGQGDYGYTFGSGTRLTVV.

This clone was observed a few times. This chain connects TRBV4-2 to TRBJ1-5; 8 bases match TRBD1. CDR1 LGHNA and CDR2 YNFKEQ come from the germline V gene. Germline trimming cut 0 bases from V and 7 bases from J; bases unmatched to any gene: 11. CDR3 length equals 17 residues. The CDR3 region is CASSQDTGTGIVQPQHF. The CDR3 DNA follows: TGTGCCAGCAGCCAAGATACCGGGACAGGAATAGTACAGCCCCAGCATTTT.

The J gene is TRBJ2-7, the V gene TRBV10-2; TRBD2 agrees at 9 bases. The CDR3 consists of 15 residues. Germline values: CDR1 WSHSY, CDR2 SAAADI. The ends lost 3 bases at V and 7 bases at J; junction bases unmatched: 10. The CDR3 region has the DNA TGCGCCAGCAGTGACCCTGCGGGGGGGTCACGAGAGCAGTACTTC. Encoded protein: CASSDPAGGSREQYF.

The V and J genes are TRBV7-9 and TRBJ2-7, with D maybe TRBD2 (5 bases). The V and J ends lost 3 bases and 6 bases respectively, with 12 bases between them. The CDR3 is made up of 13 amino acids. From germline, CDR1 is SEHNR and CDR2 FQNEAQ (reference sequence). CDR3 DNA sequence: TGTGCCAGCAGCTTGGACTTCATTTCCGAGCAGTACTTC. The encoded protein is CASSLDFISEQYF.

The chain carries TRBV4-1 and TRBJ2-1, with 7 bases identical to TRBD1. Per the germline V gene, CDR1 is MGHRA and CDR2 is YSYEKL. The ends lost 3 bases at V and 5 bases at J; junction bases unmatched: 10. The CDR3 is made up of 16 amino acids. CDR3: CASSQDQTGWHNEQFF. DNA for the CDR3: TGCGCCAGCAGCCAGGACCAGACAGGGTGGCACAATGAGCAGTTCTTC.

The chain employs TRBV18 and TRBJ1-4, with a possible D match to TRBD1 (5 bases). The CDR3 totals 15 residues. Germline assignment: CDR1 KGHSH and CDR2 LQKENI. Trimming left V 6 bases short and J 5 bases short, with 16 bases between. The CDR3 protein is CASSWGPGENEKLFF. The CDR3 nucleotides are TGTGCCAGCTCCTGGGGCCCGGGCGAGAATGAAAAACTGTTTTTT.

This chain connects TRBV6-6 to TRBJ2-7; TRBD2 aligns across 8 bases. Unmatched junction bases numbered 6, after V lost 0 bases and J lost 2 bases. The germline gives CDR1 MNHNY, CDR2 SVGAGI (reference sequence). The CDR3 is made up of 16 amino acids. CDR3 residues: CASSYSIVAGTYEQYF. The CDR3 DNA follows: TGTGCCAGCAGTTACTCGATAGTAGCGGGGACCTACGAGCAGTACTTC.

This chain joins TRBV5-4 and TRBJ2-7, with 9 nucleotides matching TRBD2. The trim removed 4 bases at V and 6 bases at J, leaving 5 bases unmatched. Germline V gene data show CDR1 as SGHNT and CDR2 as YYREEE (reference sequence). CDR3 length equals 13 residues. The CDR3 DNA is TGTGCCAGCAGCCCGGGACTAGCTGCCGAGCAGTACTTC. Its translation: CASSPGLAAEQYF. Combining the CDR3 with reference TRBV5-4 and TRBJ2-7 gives the whole variable domain ETGVTQSPTHLIKTRGQQVTLRCSSQSGHNTVSWYQQALGQGPQFIFQYYREEENGRGNFPPRFSGLQFPNYSSELNVNALELDDSALYLCASSPGLAAEQYFGPGTRLTVT.

The V gene is TRBV11-2, the J gene TRBJ2-3; TRBD2 matches 8 bases. Per germline, CDR1 SGHAT and CDR2 FQNNGV. The CDR3 totals 16 residues. Trimming removed 0 bases from V and 2 bases from J; junction bases left unmatched: 4. The DNA of the CDR3 is TGTGCCAGCAGCTTAGACAGCGGGGGCCCCACAGATACGCAGTATTTT. It encodes CASSLDSGGPTDTQYF.

This chain joins TRBV14 and TRBJ2-5; 8 positions agree with TRBD1. Germline V lookup: CDR1 SGHDN, CDR2 FVKESK. The CDR3 is made up of 14 amino acids. V trimming: 4 bases; J trimming: 5 bases; junction bases outside the gene matches: 6. This CDR3 reads CASSRTGGRETQYF. The CDR3 DNA reads TGTGCCAGCAGCCGAACAGGGGGTCGGGAGACCCAGTACTTC.

This chain connects TRBV10-2 to TRBJ2-7, with 10 bases fitting TRBD2. This CDR3 is built from 13 residues. Trimming removed 10 bases from V and 2 bases from J; junction bases left unmatched: 5. The germline V gene encodes CDR1 WSHSY and CDR2 SAAADI. In nucleotides, the CDR3 is TGCGCCACCGGGACTAGCGTGACCTACGAGCAGTACTTC. The encoded protein is CATGTSVTYEQYF.

The V gene is TRBV7-3, the J gene TRBJ2-7; D ambiguous. V lost 1 base and J lost 6, with 10 bases in between. The CDR3 contains 13 residues. CDR1 is SGHTA and CDR2 is FQGTGA in the germline V gene. The CDR3, as DNA: TGTGCCAGCAGCTTAATAGGTTGGAGCGAGCAGTACTTC. It yields the protein CASSLIGWSEQYF.

This rearrangement joins TRBV12-3 or TRBV12-4 to TRBJ1-6, with D possibly being TRBD1 (6 bases). Trimming left V 3 bases short and J 11 bases short, with 11 bases between. This CDR3 contains 13 residues. The DNA for the CDR3 is TGTGCCAGCAGTTTCAGGGGAAGTGCACCCCTCCACTTT. This translates into CASSFRGSAPLHF.

The rearrangement links TRBV7-9 to TRBJ2-3; 8 bases fit TRBD2. Germline V gives CDR1 SEHNR, CDR2 FQNEAQ (reference sequence). Trimming removed 5 bases from V and 0 bases from J; junction bases left unmatched: 1. The CDR3 totals 14 residues. The CDR3 DNA sequence: TGTGCCAGCAGCCCTAGCGGGAGCACAGATACGCAGTATTTT. It specifies CASSPSGSTDTQYF. Drawing the rest from reference TRBV7-9 and TRBJ2-3, the complete variable domain is DTGVSQNPRHKITKRGQNVTFRCDPISEHNRLYWYRQTLGQGPEFLTYFQNEAQLEKSRLLSDRFSAERPKGSFSTLEIQRTEQGDSAMYLCASSPSGSTDTQYFGPGTRLTVL.

The chain carries TRBV20-1 and TRBJ2-1, with 8 bases fitting TRBD1. This CDR3 is built from 11 residues. The junction had 1 base not matched to a gene; V was cut back by 6 bases and J by 6 bases. CDR1 and CDR2 from the germline V gene are DFQATT and SNEGSKA (reference sequence). CDR3 amino acids: CSAGQGNEQFF. In nucleotides, the CDR3 is TGCAGTGCCGGACAGGGCAATGAGCAGTTCTTC.

J is TRBJ2-6 and V is TRBV19; tentatively, D is TRBD2 (5 bases). The V end was cut by 0 bases, the J end by 0 bases, with 12 bases between. The CDR3 covers 18 residues. Germline assignment: CDR1 LNHDA and CDR2 SQIVND (reference sequence). The CDR3 loop reads CASSIDWASSSGANVLTF. CDR3 coding DNA: TGTGCCAGTAGTATAGATTGGGCTAGCTCCTCTGGGGCCAACGTCCTGACTTTC.

This clone occurred once. The chain carries TRBV7-2 and TRBJ1-4, with 9 bases matching TRBD1. Germline V gene data show CDR1 as SGHTA and CDR2 as FQGNSA. With 5 bases clipped from V and 6 bases from J, the junction kept 10 bases outside the gene matches. This CDR3 region has 16 residues. CDR3 loop: CASSRDRVGPDEKLFF. The CDR3 DNA sequence: TGTGCCAGCAGCCGGGACAGGGTCGGACCCGATGAAAAACTGTTTTTT.

V gene TRBV9 combines with J gene TRBJ1-6, with D unclear. Germline loops: CDR1 SGDLS, CDR2 YYNGEE. The CDR3 is 15 amino acids. V was shortened by 4 bases and J by 0 bases, with 8 bases between the two germline ends. The CDR3 DNA reads TGTGCCAGCAGCCTCTCGAGCTCCTATAATTCACCCCTCCACTTT. Its protein is CASSLSSSYNSPLHF.

Here the CDR3 DNA reads TGTGCCAGCAGCTTAGACGGCCCTAGGAGCACTGAAGCTTTCTTT. Its translation: CASSLDGPRSTEAFF. The chain recombines TRBV11-2 with TRBJ1-1; D uncertain. The V end was cut by 0 bases, the J end by 4 bases, with 12 bases between. CDR1 and CDR2 (germline): SGHAT, FQNNGV. CDR3 length equals 15 residues. Based on the CDR3 plus reference TRBV11-2 and TRBJ1-1, the full variable domain is EAGVAQSPRYKIIEKRQSVAFWCNPISGHATLYWYQQILGQGPKLLIQFQNNGVVDDSQLPKDRFSAERLKGVDSTLKIQPAKLEDSAVYLCASSLDGPRSTEAFFGQGTRLTVV.

This chain links TRBV18 with TRBJ2-2; tentatively, D is TRBD1 (6 bases). The CDR3 is 15 amino acids. Germline assignment: CDR1 KGHSH and CDR2 LQKENI. V was pared by 1 base and J by 6 bases, with 12 bases between. The CDR3 here is CASSPQTQGAGELFF. The CDR3 DNA reads TGTGCCAGCTCACCACAGACACAGGGAGCCGGGGAGCTGTTTTTT.

J is TRBJ1-6 and V is TRBV11-2; D unresolved. The ends were cut back, 5 bases at V and 6 bases at J, with 11 bases in the middle. CDR3 length: 14 amino acids. CDR1 SGHAT and CDR2 FQNNGV come from the germline V gene. CDR3 DNA sequence: TGTGCCAGCAGCCTCGGTCAGCGTAATTCACCCCTCCACTTT. This translates into CASSLGQRNSPLHF.

The V gene is TRBV24-1, the J gene TRBJ2-7; 9 positions agree with TRBD1. Germline-derived CDR1 and CDR2 are KGHDR and SFDVKD. The CDR3 totals 16 residues. After removal of 4 bases from V and 6 bases from J, the junction contained 12 bases not matched to a gene. The CDR3 region is CATSDDPGTGPPEQYF. CDR3 nucleotides: TGTGCCACCAGTGACGACCCCGGGACAGGGCCCCCCGAGCAGTACTTC.

This clone was counted a few times. CDR3 nucleotide sequence: TGTGCCAGCAGTTTTGACAGGGCAGCCAAAAACATTCAGTACTTC. This gives the protein CASSFDRAAKNIQYF. This rearrangement joins TRBV28 to TRBJ2-4; 7 positions match TRBD1. The CDR3 is 15 residues long. V shed 3 bases and J 0 bases; nucleotides not matched to a gene: 2. Germline CDR1 and CDR2: MDHEN and SYDVKM. The full variable domain, rest sourced from reference TRBV28 and TRBJ2-4, is DVKVTQSSRYLVKRTGEKVFLECVQDMDHENMFWYRQDPGLGLRLIYFSYDVKMKEKGDIPEGYSVSREKKERFSLILESASTNQTSMYLCASSFDRAAKNIQYFGAGTRLSVL.

This sequence joins TRBV7-2 and TRBJ2-7; 7 nucleotides agree with TRBD1. Losses at the gene ends were 4 bases for V and 4 bases for J; bases not matched to a gene: 13. The CDR3 has 16 amino acids. Per the germline V gene, CDR1 is SGHTA and CDR2 is FQGNSA. The CDR3 spells CASSYSGTGVVYEQYF. Written as DNA, the CDR3 is TGTGCCAGCAGCTATTCCGGAACAGGGGTTGTATACGAGCAGTACTTC.

The rearrangement joins TRBV11-2 to TRBJ2-7; a possible D gene is TRBD2 (6 bases). Per the germline V gene, CDR1 is SGHAT and CDR2 is FQNNGV. V lost 2 bases and J 3 bases, leaving 17 bases between the germline ends. CDR3 length: 16 amino acids. CDR3 DNA: TGTGCCAGCAGCTTATCCGGGGCGGGAAATTACTACGAGCAGTACTTC. Its translation is CASSLSGAGNYYEQYF. The entire variable domain, with the rest obtained from reference TRBV11-2 and TRBJ2-7, is as follows: EAGVAQSPRYKIIEKRQSVAFWCNPISGHATLYWYQQILGQGPKLLIQFQNNGVVDDSQLPKDRFSAERLKGVDSTLKIQPAKLEDSAVYLCASSLSGAGNYYEQYFGPGTRLTVT.